Listed below are T cell receptor beta chains from one sample, sequenced in a study of cytomegalovirus exposure and HLA in healthy donors. Measured with immunoSEQ multiplex PCR; TCRdb has only the in-frame clones, and not every one. This table has about 72,000 clones, 82% appearing once. Material: PBMCs. Receptor source: a man aged 18 to 29 in good health and CMV-seronegative. Each CDR3 is given with its conserved first and last residue. The order of the fields is V gene, J gene, CDR3 protein.

>TRBV5-4|TRBJ2-7
CASSPSGSYEQYF
>TRBV6-5|TRBJ2-7
CASSYGGQTYEQYF
>TRBV28|TRBJ2-2
CASRLAAGELFF
>TRBV7-9|TRBJ1-1
CASSLGRGSYTEAFF
>TRBV13|TRBJ2-3
CASSFYGGGRATQYF
>TRBV7-2|TRBJ1-5
CASSPLSPNQPQHF
>TRBV7-9|TRBJ2-2
CASSLRTGYTGELFF
>TRBV27|TRBJ2-7
CASSLGLVSYEQYF
>TRBV7-2|TRBJ2-3
CASSLSLAATDTQYF
>TRBV19|TRBJ2-1
CASSIVVPGHEQFF
>TRBV4-3|TRBJ2-1
CASSPGTNSYNEQFF
>TRBV9|TRBJ2-7
CASSVGTGVTYEQYF
>TRBV4-3|TRBJ2-2
CASSTLIAADTGELFF
>TRBV6-5|TRBJ1-4
CASSYDTFGNPEKLFF
>TRBV4-3|TRBJ2-7
CASSQGTAGIYEQYF
>TRBV28|TRBJ2-1
CASTKTVTFEQFF
>TRBV28|TRBJ1-1
CASSQELDREILNTEAFF
>TRBV5-3|TRBJ2-2
CARSSRESFRSGRAYFINTGELFF
>TRBV7-9|TRBJ2-2
CASSFHPLGTGRTGELFF
>TRBV7-9|TRBJ2-7
CASSSPGQFYEQYF
>TRBV28|TRBJ2-1
CASSLWLSRASYNEQFF
>TRBV2|TRBJ2-7
CASSVQGATNEQYF
>TRBV5-1|TRBJ2-7
CASSPPGLAGDRYEQYF
>TRBV7-2|TRBJ1-2
CASRRKDRVWGYTF
>TRBV7-3|TRBJ2-3
CASSRQGINPPTYTQYF
>TRBV7-9|TRBJ1-1
CSSSPISLLGGGSEAFF